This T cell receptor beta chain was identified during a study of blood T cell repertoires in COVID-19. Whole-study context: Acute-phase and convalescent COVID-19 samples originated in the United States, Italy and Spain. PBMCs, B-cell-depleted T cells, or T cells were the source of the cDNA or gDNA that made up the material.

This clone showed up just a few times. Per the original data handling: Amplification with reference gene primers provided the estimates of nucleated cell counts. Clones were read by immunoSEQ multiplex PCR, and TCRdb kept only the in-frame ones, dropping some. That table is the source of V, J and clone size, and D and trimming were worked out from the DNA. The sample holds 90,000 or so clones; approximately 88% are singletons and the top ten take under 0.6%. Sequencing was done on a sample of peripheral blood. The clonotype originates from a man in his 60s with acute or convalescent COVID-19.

The CDR3 coding sequence is TGTGCCAGCAGCCCCCAGCGGGGGGGGAACACTGAAGCTTTCTTT. It encodes CASSPQRGGNTEAFF. This chain connects TRBV5-4 to TRBJ1-1, with TRBD1 as a possible D gene (5 bases). This CDR3 has 15 amino acids. Trimming cost V 4 bases and J 1 base, with 14 bases left between them. CDR1 and CDR2 (germline): SGHNT, YYREEE (reference sequence).